The 23 T cell receptor beta chains in this list originate from one sample, sequenced in a study of blood T cells in healthy people across ages. A J-beta primer mix and a sample-barcoded 5' primer were used in a second PCR of about 6 to 12 cycles. TCRdb used MiXCR to reprocess the 5' RACE reads, holding one entry per CDR3 protein. The table shows 1.8 million or so distinct CDR3 sequences, with about two fifths occurring only once. The sequencing input was blood. These receptors originate from a human donor in good health.

The chain combines TRBV3-1 with TRBJ2-1, with D hard to call. V was clipped by 3 bases and J by 7 bases, with 10 bases between them. Germline loops: CDR1 LGHDT, CDR2 YNNKEL (reference sequence). This CDR3 comprises 13 residues. CDR3 residues: CASSQIPENEQFF. CDR3 bases: TGTGCCAGCAGCCAGATACCAGAGAATGAGCAGTTCTTC.

This clonotype was seen more than once but under ten times. The chain joins TRBV19 to TRBJ1-2; D is possibly TRBD1 (5 bases). Per the germline V gene, CDR1 is LNHDA and CDR2 is SQIVND (reference sequence). The CDR3 spans 15 residues. Trimming removed 1 base at V and 0 bases at J, with 9 bases between. CDR3 protein: CASSIAGQTNYGYTF. DNA for the CDR3: TGTGCCAGTAGTATAGCTGGACAAACTAACTATGGCTACACCTTC.

The gene calls are TRBV4-2 and TRBJ1-2; no definite D call. This CDR3 is 16 amino acids long. Per the germline V gene, CDR1 is LGHNA and CDR2 is YNFKEQ. Trimming cost V 1 base and J 8 bases, with 20 bases left between them. CDR3 in DNA: TGTGCCAGCAGCCAAGTGAGAATGGACGAGCTCAGAGGCTACACCTTC. This gives the protein CASSQVRMDELRGYTF.

The gene calls are TRBV6-1 and TRBJ2-1, with 8 positions matching TRBD2. This CDR3 has 15 amino acids. The junction had 4 bases not matched to a gene; V was cut back by 4 bases and J by 2 bases. Germline CDR1 reads MNHNS; CDR2 reads SASEGT. The CDR3 reads CASSGGLGPYNEQFF. In DNA form, the CDR3 reads TGTGCCAGCAGTGGGGGACTAGGCCCCTACAATGAGCAGTTCTTC.

This clonotype was picked up a small number of times. At one boundary the junction diverges from the germline segment, which might be a read error. The chain links TRBV7-3 to TRBJ2-2, with a tentative D call TRBD2 (6 bases). The CDR3 runs to 12 residues. Germline CDR1 and CDR2: SGHTA and FQGTGA. The CDR3 nucleotides read TGTGCCAGCAGCTTACTACCCGGGGGGCTGTTTTTT. Protein sequence: CASSLLPGGLFF.

The chain has TRBV6-2 or TRBV6-3 and TRBJ2-1, with TRBD1 matching over 10 bases. Trimming cost V 6 bases and J 6 bases; bases outside gene matches: 2. Germline V gene lookup returns CDR1 MNHEY and CDR2 SVGEGT. This CDR3 is built from 13 residues. The CDR3 loop is CASRGQGINEQFF. Here the CDR3 DNA reads TGTGCCAGCAGGGGACAGGGGATCAATGAGCAGTTCTTC.

This chain joins TRBV6-2 or TRBV6-3 and TRBJ2-7; D may be TRBD1 (6 bases). This CDR3 is 14 amino acids long. Between the trimmed V and J ends, which lost 2 bases and 0 bases, there was a span of 8 bases. Looked up from germline, CDR1 is MNHEY and CDR2 is SVGEGT. CDR3 amino acids: CASSYRGFSYEQYF. The CDR3 DNA follows: TGTGCCAGCAGTTACAGGGGGTTCTCCTACGAGCAGTACTTC.

This clonotype showed up just a few times. The chain employs TRBV7-9 and TRBJ2-5, with D unresolved. This CDR3 region has 15 residues. V lost 4 bases, J lost 2 bases, and 14 bases lay in between. Germline CDR1 and CDR2: SEHNR and FQNEAQ (reference sequence). CDR3 amino acids: CASSSPHEIQETQYF. The CDR3, as DNA: TGTGCCAGCAGCTCACCCCATGAGATTCAAGAGACCCAGTACTTC.

The rearrangement joins TRBV7-2 to TRBJ2-7; no clear D. CDR3 length: 14 residues. CDR1 is SGHTA and CDR2 is FQGNSA in the germline V gene. V was clipped by 6 bases and J by 0 bases, with 12 bases between them. CDR3 region: CASREFGRSYEQYF. The CDR3, as DNA: TGTGCCAGCAGGGAATTCGGACGCTCCTACGAGCAGTACTTC.

The chain couples TRBV5-1 to TRBJ2-2, with 11 bases lining up with TRBD1. CDR3 size: 18 residues. The germline gives CDR1 SGHRS, CDR2 YFSETQ. Trimming removed 0 bases from V and 2 bases from J; junction bases left unmatched: 6. The CDR3 loop is CASSLEDRGLSNTGELFF. DNA for the CDR3: TGCGCCAGCAGCTTGGAGGACAGGGGGCTTTCAAACACCGGGGAGCTGTTTTTT. Full variable domain (rest looked up from reference TRBV5-1 and TRBJ2-2): KAGVTQTPRYLIKTRGQQVTLSCSPISGHRSVSWYQQTPGQGLQFLFEYFSETQRNKGNFPGRFSGRQFSNSRSEMNVSTLELGDSALYLCASSLEDRGLSNTGELFFGEGSRLTVL.

This clonotype was observed a few times. The chain employs TRBV7-8 and TRBJ2-7, with a tentative D call TRBD1 (6 bases). The ends were cut back, 7 bases at V and 4 bases at J, with 17 bases in the middle. The CDR3 totals 14 residues. Per the germline V gene, CDR1 is SGHVS and CDR2 is FQNEAQ. The CDR3 DNA reads as TGTGCCAGCAACGCGAGGACAGAAGATTACGAGCAGTACTTC. Its protein is CASNARTEDYEQYF.

The rearrangement uses TRBV7-2 and TRBJ1-5, with 8 nucleotides matching TRBD1. The germline V gene encodes CDR1 SGHTA and CDR2 FQGNSA. The CDR3 is 15 amino acids. J gave up 5 bases and V 2 bases, and 5 bases lay outside the gene matches. CDR3 DNA sequence: TGTGCCAGCAGCTTAAGAGGGACAGGTCATCAGCCCCAGCATTTT. Protein product: CASSLRGTGHQPQHF.

Points on this clonotype: At one of its ends the junction is not consistent with the germline gene, which may arise from a read error. The chain links TRBV20-1 to TRBJ2-5; D unresolved. The germline V gene encodes CDR1 DFQATT and CDR2 SNEGSKA (reference sequence). This CDR3 comprises 14 residues. CDR3 nucleotides: TGCAGTGCTAGTTCCTCGGAGAGTCAAGAGGCCCAGTACTTC. Its protein is CSASSSESQEAQYF.

For the CDR3, the DNA is TGTGCCAGCAGCCCTGTTTTGGGGAGCAATCAGCCCCAGCATTTT. This gives the protein CASSPVLGSNQPQHF. The chain has TRBV7-2 and TRBJ1-5; D is unclear. The CDR3 consists of 15 residues. V was pared by 5 bases and J by 1 base, with 12 bases between. In germline, CDR1 is SGHTA, CDR2 FQGNSA.

The gene calls are TRBV4-1 and TRBJ2-5; 12 bases align to TRBD2. The CDR3 contains 18 residues. V lost 0 bases, J lost 4 bases, and 9 bases stayed unmatched. Germline V gene data show CDR1 as MGHRA and CDR2 as YSYEKL. CDR3 DNA sequence: TGCGCCAGCAGCCAAGATGATCCTAGCGGGGGGGCACGAGAGACCCAGTACTTC. Protein: CASSQDDPSGGARETQYF.

The chain uses TRBV7-9 and TRBJ1-5, with a weak D call TRBD1 (5 bases). Germline CDR1 SEHNR, CDR2 FQNEAQ (reference sequence). The CDR3 covers 18 residues. Trimming stripped 3 bases from V and 0 bases from J, with 18 bases between. CDR3 loop: CASSLVYSGQDSNQPQHF. The CDR3 DNA reads as TGTGCCAGCAGCTTGGTTTACTCGGGGCAGGATAGCAATCAGCCCCAGCATTTT.

This clonotype was counted a single time. CDR3 loop: CASSKDREYEQYF. For the CDR3, the DNA is TGCGCCAGCAGCAAGGACAGGGAGTACGAGCAGTACTTC. The rearrangement links TRBV5-1 to TRBJ2-7, with TRBD1 matching 8 bases. CDR3 size: 13 residues. Germline CDR1 SGHRS, CDR2 YFSETQ. With V trimmed by 4 bases and J by 4 bases, 4 bases remained unmatched.

J is TRBJ1-2 and V is TRBV24-1; TRBD1 matches at 8 bases. The CDR3 covers 14 residues. In germline, CDR1 is KGHDR, CDR2 SFDVKD. J was trimmed by 0 bases and V by 7 bases; bases with no gene match: 3. The CDR3 here is CATRGTGPNYGYTF. In nucleotides, the CDR3 is TGTGCCACCAGGGGGACAGGCCCTAACTATGGCTACACCTTC.

Turning to this clonotype: An end of the junction does not agree with germline; a read error may underlie this. This sequence joins TRBV7-3 and TRBJ2-5; 10 bases fit TRBD1. CDR1 SGHTA and CDR2 FQGTGA come from the germline V gene. The CDR3 has 14 residues. CDR3 DNA sequence: TGTGCCAGCAGCACCTCCGGACAGGGGGAGACCCGGTACTTC. Its translation is CASSTSGQGETRYF.

V gene TRBV5-1 combines with J gene TRBJ1-1, with TRBD1 matching over 7 bases. This CDR3 is 14 amino acids long. Trimming at V came to 4 bases and at J to 6 bases, leaving 9 bases not matched to a gene. The germline CDR1 and CDR2 sequences are SGHRS and YFSETQ. Written as DNA, the CDR3 is TGCGCCAGCAGCCCGGCCGGCAGGGGGGCTGAAGCTTTCTTT. Translation: CASSPAGRGAEAFF.

The chain has TRBV24-1 and TRBJ1-1, with D perhaps TRBD1 (5 bases). CDR1 and CDR2 from the germline V gene are KGHDR and SFDVKD. This CDR3 is built from 15 residues. Trimming pared 4 bases from V and 4 bases from J, leaving 15 bases between. The CDR3 region has the DNA TGTGCCACCAGTGAGCCAGGGCGATCGGGCACTGAAGCTTTCTTT. This codes for CATSEPGRSGTEAFF.

This clonotype was counted between two and nine times. The rearrangement uses TRBV7-6 and TRBJ1-4; D is unclear. V was cut by 8 bases and J by 0 bases, with 13 bases left in between. From germline, CDR1 is SGHVS and CDR2 FNYEAQ. The CDR3 is 15 residues long. CDR3 residues: CASGSFPATNEKLFF. The CDR3 DNA reads as TGTGCCAGCGGCTCCTTCCCCGCAACTAATGAAAAACTGTTTTTT.

On this clonotype itself: Lacking the conserved final phenylalanine or tryptophan, this CDR3 likely reflects a read error. CDR3 nucleotides: TGCGCCAGCAGCCCTTGGACAGAAGAGACCCAGTACTGC. Amino acids: CASSPWTEETQYC. V is TRBV4-3 and J is TRBJ2-5; possible D gene TRBD1, 6 bases. V was pared by 4 bases and J by 3 bases, with 9 bases between. The CDR3 spans 13 residues. Germline V lookup: CDR1 LGHNA, CDR2 YSLEER.